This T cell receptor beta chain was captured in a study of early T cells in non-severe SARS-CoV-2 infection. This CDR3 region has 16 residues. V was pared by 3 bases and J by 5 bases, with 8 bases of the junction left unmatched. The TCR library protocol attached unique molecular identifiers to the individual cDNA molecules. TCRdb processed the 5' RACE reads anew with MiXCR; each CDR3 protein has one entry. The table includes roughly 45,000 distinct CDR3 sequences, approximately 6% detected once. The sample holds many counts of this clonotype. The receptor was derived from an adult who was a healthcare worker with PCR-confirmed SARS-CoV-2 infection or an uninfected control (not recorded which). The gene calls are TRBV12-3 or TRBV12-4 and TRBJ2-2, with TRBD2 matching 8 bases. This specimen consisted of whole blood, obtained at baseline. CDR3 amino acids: CASSLGSGRGTGELFF. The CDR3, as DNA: TGTGCCAGCAGTTTGGGCAGCGGGAGAGGGACCGGGGAGCTGTTTTTT.